This T cell receptor (beta chain) was observed in a study of response to subunit inactivated influenza vaccine (dated by TCRdb to the late 2010s). As for the study more broadly: The study used deep quantitative T cell receptor repertoire profiling to track responses to a trivalent subunit inactivated influenza vaccine.

Receptor libraries were prepared by RT-PCR. Sequencing used an Illumina HiSeq 2500. TCRdb reprocessed the public reads (quality trimming at Q25 with fastp, clone calling with MiXCR) and kept in-frame beta chains. CDR3 protein sequences are deduplicated, and each keeps its most common genes and DNA. In all, the sample holds roughly 190,000 distinct CDR3 sequences, and under 15% of those were seen once. Jointly, the top ten make up under 30% of the sample. This clonotype was observed at least ten times. Its antigen has not been determined. Base qualities are not at hand, and no much larger clone is one base apart. The paper as a whole reports these results and caveats: The authors proposed that each seasonal influenza vaccination may bring in only a limited number of new T cells.

This specimen consisted of CD8+ T cells sorted from PBMCs, obtained more than 4 days after vaccination. This TCR was recovered from a man aged 45-60 years who received an inactivated influenza vaccine. Donor details come from another sample of the same person, matched by shared clones.

The CDR3 protein: CASSGHLLTGELFF. The DNA reads TGTGCCAGCAGTGGTCACCTACTAACCGGGGAGCTGTTTTTT. The receptor chain draws on TRBV12-3 or TRBV12-4 and TRBJ2-2, with the D gene too uncertain to name. V loses 5 bases, J loses 5 bases, and the germline ends lie 12 bases apart. The CDR3 starts with the cysteine, ends with the phenylalanine, and has 14 residues. Solely the CDR3 DNA is kept, with 42 bases framed from the first base.